This T cell receptor beta chain is drawn from a study of blood T cell repertoires in COVID-19. Study-level background: Italy, Spain and the United States were the sources of the convalescent and acute COVID-19 samples.

Measured with immunoSEQ multiplex PCR; TCRdb has only the in-frame clones, and not every one. The sample yields 350,000 to 400,000 clones, just over 90% seen once. This receptor was obtained from a woman aged 40 to 50 who had been exposed to COVID-19. The sequencing sample was made of PBMCs or T cells enriched from blood (not recorded which).

DNA of the CDR3: TGTGCCAGCAGTTCAAGCAACTACGAGCAGTACTTC. Protein sequence: CASSSSNYEQYF. The rearrangement links TRBV12-3 or TRBV12-4 to TRBJ2-7; D is unclear. There are 12 residues in the CDR3. V shed 4 bases and J shed 3 bases, with 7 bases lying between them.